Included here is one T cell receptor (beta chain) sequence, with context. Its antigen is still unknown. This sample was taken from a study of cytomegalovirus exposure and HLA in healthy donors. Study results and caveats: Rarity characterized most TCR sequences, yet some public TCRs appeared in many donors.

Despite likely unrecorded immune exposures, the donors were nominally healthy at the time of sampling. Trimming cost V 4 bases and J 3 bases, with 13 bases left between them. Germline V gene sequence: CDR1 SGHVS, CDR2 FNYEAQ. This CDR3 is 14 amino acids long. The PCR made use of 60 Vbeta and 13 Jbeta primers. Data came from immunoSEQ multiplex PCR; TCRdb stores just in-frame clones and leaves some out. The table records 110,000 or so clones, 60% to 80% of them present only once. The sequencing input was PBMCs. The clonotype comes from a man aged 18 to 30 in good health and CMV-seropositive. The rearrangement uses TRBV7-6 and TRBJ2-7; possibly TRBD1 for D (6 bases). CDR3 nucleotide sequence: TGTGCCAGCAGCTCCACTGACAGGAACTACGAGCAGTACTTC. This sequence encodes CASSSTDRNYEQYF.